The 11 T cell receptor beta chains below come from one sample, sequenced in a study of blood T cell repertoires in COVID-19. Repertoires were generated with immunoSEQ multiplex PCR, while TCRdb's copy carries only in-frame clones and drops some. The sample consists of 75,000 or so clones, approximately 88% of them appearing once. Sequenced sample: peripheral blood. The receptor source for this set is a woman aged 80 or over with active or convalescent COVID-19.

The CDR3: CASSPPGTGGEKLFF. CDR3 nucleotide sequence: TGTGCCAGCAGCCCTCCCGGGACAGGGGGGGAAAAACTGTTTTTT. This chain connects TRBV9 to TRBJ1-4, with 11 nucleotides matching TRBD1. The V and J ends lost 4 bases and 8 bases, in that order; junction bases with no gene match: 7. The CDR3 sequence is 15 residues long. Germline assignment: CDR1 SGDLS and CDR2 YYNGEE.

CDR3 sequence: CASSLQGAREQFF. DNA for the CDR3: TGTGCCAGCAGCCTACAGGGGGCACGAGAGCAGTTCTTC. The chain carries TRBV7-9 and TRBJ2-1; 9 nucleotides align to TRBD1. With 5 bases clipped from V and 10 bases from J, the junction kept 6 bases outside the gene matches. CDR1 is SEHNR, CDR2 FQNEAQ, per germline (reference sequence). The CDR3 has 13 residues.

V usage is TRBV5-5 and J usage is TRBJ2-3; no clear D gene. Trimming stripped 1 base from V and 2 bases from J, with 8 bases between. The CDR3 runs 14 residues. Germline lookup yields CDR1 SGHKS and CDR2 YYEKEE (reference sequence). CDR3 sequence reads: CASSLRVTTDTQYF. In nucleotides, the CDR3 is TGTGCCAGCAGCTTGCGGGTAACCACAGATACGCAGTATTTT.

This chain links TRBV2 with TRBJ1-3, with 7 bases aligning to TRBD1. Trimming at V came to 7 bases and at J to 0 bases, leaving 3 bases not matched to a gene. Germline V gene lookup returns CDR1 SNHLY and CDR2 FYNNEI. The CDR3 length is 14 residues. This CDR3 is CASIRDSSGNTIYF. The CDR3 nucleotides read TGTGCCAGCATAAGGGACAGCTCTGGAAACACCATATATTTT.

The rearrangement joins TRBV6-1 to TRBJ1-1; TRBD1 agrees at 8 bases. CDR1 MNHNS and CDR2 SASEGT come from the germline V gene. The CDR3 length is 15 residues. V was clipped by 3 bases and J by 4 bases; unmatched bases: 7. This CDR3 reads CASSDAHRGSTEAFF. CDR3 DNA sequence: TGTGCCAGCAGTGATGCACACAGGGGGAGCACTGAAGCTTTCTTT.

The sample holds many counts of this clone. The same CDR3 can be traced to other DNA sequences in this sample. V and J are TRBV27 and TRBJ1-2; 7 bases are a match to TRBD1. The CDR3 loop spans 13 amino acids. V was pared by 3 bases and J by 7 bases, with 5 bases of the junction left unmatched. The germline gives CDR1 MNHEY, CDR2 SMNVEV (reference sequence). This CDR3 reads CASSFRDRSGYTF. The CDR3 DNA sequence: TGTGCCAGCAGTTTTCGGGACAGATCTGGCTACACCTTC.

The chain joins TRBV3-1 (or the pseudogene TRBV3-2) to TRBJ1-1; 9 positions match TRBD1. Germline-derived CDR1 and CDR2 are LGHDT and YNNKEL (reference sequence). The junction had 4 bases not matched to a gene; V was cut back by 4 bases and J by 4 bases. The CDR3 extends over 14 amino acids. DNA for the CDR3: TGTGCCAGCAGCCCGGGGACAGGGATCACTGAAGCTTTCTTT. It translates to CASSPGTGITEAFF.

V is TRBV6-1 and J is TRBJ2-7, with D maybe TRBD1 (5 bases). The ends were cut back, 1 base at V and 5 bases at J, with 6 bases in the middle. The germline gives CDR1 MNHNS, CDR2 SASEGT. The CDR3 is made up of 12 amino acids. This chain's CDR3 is CASSEGRDEQYF. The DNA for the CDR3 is TGTGCCAGCAGTGAAGGCAGGGACGAGCAGTACTTC.

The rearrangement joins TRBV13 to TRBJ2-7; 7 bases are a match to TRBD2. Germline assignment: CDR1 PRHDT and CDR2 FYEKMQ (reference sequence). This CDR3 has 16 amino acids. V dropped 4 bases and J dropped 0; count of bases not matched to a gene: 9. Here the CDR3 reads CASSSRGEGLSYEQYF. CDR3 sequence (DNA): TGTGCCAGCAGCTCCCGGGGGGAGGGCCTCTCCTACGAGCAGTACTTC.

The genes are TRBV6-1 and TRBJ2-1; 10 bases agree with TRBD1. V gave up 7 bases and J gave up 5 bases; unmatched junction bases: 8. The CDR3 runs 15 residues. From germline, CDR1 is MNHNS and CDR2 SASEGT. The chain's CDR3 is CASTVNDRGHNEQFF. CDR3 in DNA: TGTGCCAGCACCGTTAATGACAGGGGGCACAATGAGCAGTTCTTC.

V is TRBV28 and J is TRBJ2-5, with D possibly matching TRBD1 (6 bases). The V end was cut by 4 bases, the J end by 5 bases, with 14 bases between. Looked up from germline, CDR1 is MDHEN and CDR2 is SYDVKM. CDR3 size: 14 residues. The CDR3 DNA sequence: TGTGCCAGCAGTTCCCGAAGGGGGTTGGAGACCCAGTACTTC. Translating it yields CASSSRRGLETQYF.